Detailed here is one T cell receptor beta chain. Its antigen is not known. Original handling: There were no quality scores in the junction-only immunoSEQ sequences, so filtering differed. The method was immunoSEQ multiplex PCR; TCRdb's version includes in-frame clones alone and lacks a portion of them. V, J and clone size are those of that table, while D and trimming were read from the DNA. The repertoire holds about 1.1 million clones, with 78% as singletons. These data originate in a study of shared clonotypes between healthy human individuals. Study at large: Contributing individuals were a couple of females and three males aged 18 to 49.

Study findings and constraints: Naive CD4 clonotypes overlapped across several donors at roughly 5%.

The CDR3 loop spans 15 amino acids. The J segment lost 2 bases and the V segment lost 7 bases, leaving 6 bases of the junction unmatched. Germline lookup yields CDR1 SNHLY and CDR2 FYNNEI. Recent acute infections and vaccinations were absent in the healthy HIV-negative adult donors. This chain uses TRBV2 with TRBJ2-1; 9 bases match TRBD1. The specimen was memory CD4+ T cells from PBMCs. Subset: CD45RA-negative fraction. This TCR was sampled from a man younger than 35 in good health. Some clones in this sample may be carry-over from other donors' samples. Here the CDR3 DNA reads TGTGCCAGCAAGGGTGGGACAGGGACCTACAATGAGCAGTTCTTC. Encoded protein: CASKGGTGTYNEQFF.